The sequence of this T cell receptor (beta chain) was determined in a study of graft-versus-host responses after intestinal transplantation. Overall study context: Anti-thymocyte globulin served as induction for all recipients, who then took tacrolimus and steroids for approximately three years.

Study-wide points: The highest levels of circulating GvH clones went along with early declines in HvG clones after transplant. Individuals carrying graft-donor T cell macrochimerism showed high graft-versus-host to host-versus-graft clonal ratios in allografts.

Responders that carried the CFSE label, approximately 200,000 of them, were plated with approximately 200,000 irradiated, violet-dye-labeled stimulator cells. Trimming took off 2 bases at V and 0 bases at J, with 11 bases between the two ends. This CDR3 spans 16 amino acids. Germline lookup yields CDR1 SGHTA and CDR2 FQGNSA. TCRdb keeps only in-frame clones here, not all; method: immunoSEQ multiplex PCR. The sample contains 13,000 to 15,000 clones, more than 35% of which appear only once. This chain links TRBV7-2 with TRBJ2-1; D remains ambiguous. The material was alloreactive CD4+ T cells from a mixed lymphocyte reaction culture, obtained before intestinal transplant. Subset in this sample: CFSE-low proliferating T cells sorted from approximately six-day pre-transplant mixed lymphocyte reaction (GvH or HvG direction). This clonotype originated in a human patient who received an intestinal transplant. The CDR3 DNA reads TGTGCCAGCAGCTTATGGGCTGCAAGCTCCTACAATGAGCAGTTCTTC. The encoded protein is CASSLWAASSYNEQFF. Full variable domain (missing parts from reference TRBV7-2 and TRBJ2-1): GAGVSQSPSNKVTEKGKDVELRCDPISGHTALYWYRQSLGQGLEFLIYFQGNSAPDKSGLPSDRFSAERTGGSVSTLTIQRTQQEDSAVYLCASSLWAASSYNEQFFGPGTRLTVL.